The next 20 T cell receptor beta chains were all read from a single sample in a study of blood T cell repertoires in COVID-19. Sequencing was performed with immunoSEQ multiplex PCR; in TCRdb, only in-frame clones are kept and a portion is missing. Of 300,000 to 400,000 clones in the sample, around 85% are singletons; the top ten hold approximately 1.9%. The specimen sequenced was PBMCs or T cells enriched from blood (not recorded which). All receptors derive from a woman aged 25 to 39 who had been exposed to COVID-19.

V is TRBV7-9 and J is TRBJ2-7, with D possibly TRBD1 on 6 matching bases. Trimming left V 5 bases short and J 0 bases short, with 14 bases between. This CDR3 comprises 15 residues. Germline CDR1 SEHNR, CDR2 FQNEAQ (reference sequence). The CDR3 DNA reads TGTGCCAGCAGCGAACGGGACACCTCCTCCTACGAGCAGTACTTC. Its protein is CASSERDTSSYEQYF.

The chain is built from TRBV24-1 and TRBJ1-2; D perhaps matches TRBD1 (6 bases). The V gene's germline CDR1 is KGHDR and CDR2 SFDVKD. Deletions cut 7 bases from V and 8 bases from J, with 31 bases between. The CDR3 loop spans 18 amino acids. The CDR3, as DNA: TGTGCCACCAGCAGCTCAACCCAGGCTACAGGGAGACCTTGGGGCTACACCTTC. Its protein product is CATSSSTQATGRPWGYTF.

The chain has TRBV9 and TRBJ1-5; TRBD1 aligns across 10 bases. The germline V gene encodes CDR1 SGDLS and CDR2 YYNGEE. The trim removed 5 bases at V and 1 base at J, leaving 6 bases unmatched. The CDR3 runs to 16 residues. CDR3 nucleotides: TGTGCCAGCAGGGCCACGGACAGGGGGAGCAATCAGCCCCAGCATTTT. This codes for CASRATDRGSNQPQHF.

The V gene is TRBV12-3 or TRBV12-4, the J gene TRBJ2-5; the match to TRBD1 covers 7 bases. The trim removed 6 bases at V and 5 bases at J, leaving 6 bases unmatched. The CDR3 is 13 amino acids. The DNA of the CDR3 is TGTGCCAGCAGCAGACAGGGAGAGGAGACCCAGTACTTC. Residues: CASSRQGEETQYF.

This chain uses TRBV6-5 with TRBJ1-4; D ambiguous. Germline V CDR1 and CDR2: MNHEY, SVGAGI. CDR3 length equals 15 residues. Trimming left V 11 bases short and J 7 bases short, with 23 bases between. The CDR3 DNA follows: TGTGCCTGCTCGAAGAGGGCGGAGGACGCTGAAAAACTGTTTTTT. This codes for CACSKRAEDAEKLFF.

The CDR3 reads CASSLDGLNSPLHF. The CDR3 DNA reads TGTGCCAGCAGCTTGGACGGACTCAATTCACCCCTCCACTTT. This chain links TRBV5-4 with TRBJ1-6; no clear D gene. CDR3 size: 14 residues. The germline V gene encodes CDR1 SGHNT and CDR2 YYREEE (reference sequence). Trimming took 0 bases from V and 7 from J, leaving 8 bases between them.

The rearrangement joins TRBV28 to TRBJ2-1, with 7 bases identical to TRBD2. The germline CDR1 and CDR2 sequences are MDHEN and SYDVKM. This CDR3 has 18 amino acids. Trimming cost V 2 bases and J 6 bases; bases outside gene matches: 16. This CDR3 is CASSLNDMGGILVNEQFF. In DNA, the CDR3 is TGTGCCAGCAGTTTAAACGATATGGGGGGGATTTTGGTCAATGAGCAGTTCTTC.

The genes are TRBV28 and TRBJ2-3, with a tentative D call TRBD1 (5 bases). The CDR3 runs 11 residues. V lost 5 bases to trimming and J lost 7 bases, with 7 bases between them. Germline CDR1 reads MDHEN; CDR2 reads SYDVKM. The CDR3 DNA sequence: TGTGCCAGCAGTCCAGGGTATACGCAGTATTTT. As protein: CASSPGYTQYF.

The table lists this clone with a few counts. The chain employs TRBV24-1 and TRBJ2-1, with TRBD1 identical over 7 bases. From germline, CDR1 is KGHDR and CDR2 SFDVKD. The V segment lost 7 bases and the J segment 6 bases; nucleotides outside the gene matches: 5. This CDR3 region has 13 residues. The CDR3 sequence is CATRRQGFNEQFF. The CDR3, as DNA: TGTGCCACCAGGAGACAGGGTTTCAATGAGCAGTTCTTC.

The V and J genes are TRBV28 and TRBJ2-4; a weak D match, TRBD1 (6 bases). This CDR3 is 14 amino acids long. The germline V gene has CDR1 MDHEN and CDR2 SYDVKM. V was cut by 4 bases and J by 1 base, with 8 bases left in between. The CDR3 here is CASSSRGAKNIQYF. The CDR3 DNA is TGTGCCAGCAGTTCTAGGGGGGCCAAAAACATTCAGTACTTC. The entire variable domain, with the rest obtained from reference TRBV28 and TRBJ2-4, is as follows: DVKVTQSSRYLVKRTGEKVFLECVQDMDHENMFWYRQDPGLGLRLIYFSYDVKMKEKGDIPEGYSVSREKKERFSLILESASTNQTSMYLCASSSRGAKNIQYFGAGTRLSVL.

The rearrangement links TRBV5-1 to TRBJ2-3; 9 bases line up with TRBD2. V lost 1 base and J lost 9; bases outside the gene matches: 12. Germline V gene lookup returns CDR1 SGHRS and CDR2 YFSETQ. The CDR3 consists of 16 residues. CDR3 in DNA: TGCGCCAGCAGCTTGAGTAGCGGGGGTCACACATCAACGCAGTATTTT. Protein sequence: CASSLSSGGHTSTQYF.

This chain links TRBV7-9 with TRBJ2-7, with D unresolved. The length of the CDR3 is 12 residues. V gave up 5 bases and J gave up 2 bases, with 7 bases separating them. Germline loops: CDR1 SEHNR, CDR2 FQNEAQ (reference sequence). In DNA form, the CDR3 reads TGTGCCAGCAGCCGCGGCCCCTACGAGCAGTACTTC. It translates to CASSRGPYEQYF.

The CDR3 region is CASSQEWSASGGYGTDTQYF. CDR3 in DNA: TGTGCCAGCAGCCAAGAATGGTCGGCTAGCGGGGGCTACGGCACAGATACGCAGTATTTT. The V and J genes are TRBV4-2 and TRBJ2-3; 10 nucleotides line up with TRBD2. Germline CDR1 LGHNA, CDR2 YNFKEQ. V lost 0 bases, J lost 1 base, and 13 bases stayed unmatched. This CDR3 comprises 20 residues.

The chain employs TRBV7-8 and TRBJ2-1; 10 nucleotides line up with TRBD2. From germline, CDR1 is SGHVS and CDR2 FQNEAQ. Germline trimming cut 5 bases from V and 7 bases from J; bases unmatched to any gene: 11. This CDR3 comprises 16 residues. The CDR3 region is CASSKEAGGPINEQFF. The CDR3 region has the DNA TGTGCCAGCAGCAAGGAAGCGGGAGGGCCCATTAATGAGCAGTTCTTC.

This chain links TRBV3-1 (or the pseudogene TRBV3-2) with TRBJ2-1; tentatively, D is TRBD1 (5 bases). The CDR3 length is 14 residues. Trimming removed 5 bases at V and 0 bases at J, with 8 bases between. Germline values: CDR1 LGHDT, CDR2 YNNKEL (reference sequence). CDR3 sequence: CASSDQGSYNEQFF. CDR3 in DNA: TGTGCCAGCAGCGACCAGGGCTCCTACAATGAGCAGTTCTTC.

The CDR3 DNA is TGTGCCAGCAGCCCCAGGAATGCAGGGGGTTTGGATGGCTACACCTTC. It yields the protein CASSPRNAGGLDGYTF. The chain joins TRBV7-9 to TRBJ1-2; 7 positions agree with TRBD1. There are 16 residues in the CDR3. Germline V CDR1 and CDR2: SEHNR, FQNEAQ (reference sequence). Trimming cost V 5 bases and J 6 bases; bases outside gene matches: 15.

This clone was seen just once. This chain joins TRBV4-2 and TRBJ1-1; D gene unclear. The CDR3 length is 14 residues. Trimming shortened V by 3 bases and J by 1 base, and 9 bases separated the two germline ends. Germline V gene data show CDR1 as LGHNA and CDR2 as YNFKEQ. Written as DNA, the CDR3 is TGTGCCAGCAGCCATAGCGACCCGAACACTGAAGCTTTCTTT. Translation gives CASSHSDPNTEAFF.

The rearrangement joins TRBV28 to TRBJ2-1, with D perhaps TRBD1 (5 bases). This CDR3 is 12 amino acids long. V dropped 6 bases and J dropped 6 bases, with 9 bases sitting between them. CDR1 MDHEN and CDR2 SYDVKM come from the germline V gene. CDR3 protein: CASSRTSNEQFF. In nucleotides, the CDR3 is TGTGCCAGCAGCCGGACAAGCAATGAGCAGTTCTTC.

The chain uses TRBV15 and TRBJ1-3, with D maybe TRBD1 (5 bases). Germline V gives CDR1 LNHNV, CDR2 YYDKDF (reference sequence). V lost 2 bases and J 0 bases, leaving 11 bases between the germline ends. The CDR3 runs to 16 residues. CDR3 protein: CATSRRQLSSGNTIYF. In DNA form, the CDR3 reads TGTGCCACCAGCAGAAGACAGTTGAGCTCTGGAAACACCATATATTTT.

The V gene is TRBV5-8, the J gene TRBJ2-7, with 9 bases matching TRBD2. The germline V gene has CDR1 SGHTS and CDR2 YDEGEE. The CDR3 covers 16 residues. The V segment lost 4 bases and the J segment 1 base; nucleotides outside the gene matches: 9. The chain's CDR3 is CASSPVAGVGSYEQYF. Written as DNA, the CDR3 is TGTGCCAGCAGCCCGGTAGCGGGAGTGGGGTCCTACGAGCAGTACTTC.